This TCR beta chain was sequenced during a study of lymphopenia after photon versus proton radiotherapy. Produced via immunoSEQ multiplex PCR; TCRdb's table is partial and in-frame only. Of about 65,000 clones detected, about 87% appear once; the ten largest clones hold 9.5% to 14%. The CDR3 is made up of 12 amino acids. The V gene lost 3 bases and the J gene lost 6 bases, with 8 bases spanning the gap. The germline V gene encodes CDR1 MGHDK and CDR2 SYGVNS. General study points: Photon-treated patients lost naive T cells and TCR diversity; proton-treated stayed stable.

On this clone: Its antigen is still unknown.

The TCR originated in a man aged 80 or over with esophageal cancer. Sequencing used peripheral blood, obtained from a patient treated with proton-based radiotherapy. V usage is TRBV25-1 and J usage is TRBJ1-2; D perhaps matches TRBD1 (5 bases). CDR3 DNA: TGTGCCAGCAGTGAGGGGGTCCATGGCTACACCTTC. It is translated as CASSEGVHGYTF.